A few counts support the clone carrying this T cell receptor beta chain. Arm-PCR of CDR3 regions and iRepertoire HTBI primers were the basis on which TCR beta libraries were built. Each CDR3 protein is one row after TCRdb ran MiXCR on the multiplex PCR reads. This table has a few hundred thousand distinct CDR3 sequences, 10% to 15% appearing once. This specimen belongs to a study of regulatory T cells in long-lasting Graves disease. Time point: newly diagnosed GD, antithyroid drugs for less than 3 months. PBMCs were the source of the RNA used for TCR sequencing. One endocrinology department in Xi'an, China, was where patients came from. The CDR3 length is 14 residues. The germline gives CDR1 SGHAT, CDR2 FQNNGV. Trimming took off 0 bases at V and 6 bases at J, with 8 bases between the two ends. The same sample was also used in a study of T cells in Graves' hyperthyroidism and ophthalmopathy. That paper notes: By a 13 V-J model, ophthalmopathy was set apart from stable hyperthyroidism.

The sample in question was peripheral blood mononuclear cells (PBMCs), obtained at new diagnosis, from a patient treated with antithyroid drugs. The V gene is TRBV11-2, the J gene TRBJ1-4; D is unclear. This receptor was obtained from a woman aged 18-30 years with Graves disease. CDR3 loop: CASSLDAGDEKLFF. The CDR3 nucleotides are TGTGCCAGCAGCTTAGATGCAGGAGATGAAAAACTGTTTTTT.